One sample yielded the 27 T cell receptor beta chains listed below, sequenced in a study of T cell clonality in common variable immunodeficiency. Study-level findings and limits: In common variable immunodeficiency, TCR beta chains reportedly carried fewer deletions and N-nucleotide insertions.

The antigens for these receptors are not known. Clones were sequenced by immunoSEQ multiplex PCR, and TCRdb holds only the in-frame ones, with some missing. The sample lists about 28,000 clones, none appearing once, the ten largest making up just under 30%. Sequencing was performed on peripheral blood mononuclear cells. Every receptor here comes from a human donor with common variable immunodeficiency.

This clone was picked up many times. The read halts 3 residues ahead of the CDR3 end, with the missing end drawn from the germline J gene. V usage is TRBV6-4 and J usage is TRBJ2-3, with 11 bases matching TRBD1. CDR3 length: 14 amino acids. V trimming: 3 bases; J trimming: 4 bases; junction bases outside the gene matches: 0. Germline V gives CDR1 MRHNA, CDR2 SNTAGT. CDR3 region: CASSEGQGADTQYF. The part of the CDR3 DNA that was read is TGTGCCAGCAGTGAGGGACAGGGGGCAGATACG.

There are a few counts of this clone. The CDR3 DNA, read in part, is TGTGCCAGCAGCCACCCAGAGTCTCTGACCTACGAG. It yields the protein CASSHPESLTYE. From start to end, the CDR3 is CASSHPESLTYEQYF. The chain joins TRBV7-8 to TRBJ2-7; D not resolved. The missing CDR3 end, 3 residues past where the read stops, is filled in from the germline J gene. The germline V gene encodes CDR1 SGHVS and CDR2 FQNEAQ. V was shortened by 5 bases and J by 2 bases, with 16 bases between the two germline ends. CDR3 length: 15 amino acids.

This clone came up a few times. From the germline J gene comes the end of the CDR3, since the read stops 3 residues before it. The rearrangement links TRBV5-1 to TRBJ2-5; 16 positions match TRBD2. Trimming removed 6 bases from V and 5 bases from J; junction bases left unmatched: 7. The CDR3 contains 16 residues. Germline loops: CDR1 SGHRS, CDR2 YFSETQ. The covered CDR3 bases are TGCGCCAGCATGGGACTAGCGGGGGGGGTAGAGGAGACC. Residues: CASMGLAGGVEET. The complete CDR3 reads CASMGLAGGVEETQYF.

This clone was recorded many times. The DNA ends 3 residues before the CDR3 does, and the rest of the CDR3 is filled in from the germline J gene. The genes are TRBV20-1 and TRBJ2-3; TRBD1 might be the D (6 bases). V lost 3 bases, J lost 2 bases, and 18 bases lay in between. This CDR3 has 16 residues. Germline CDR1 reads DFQATT; CDR2 reads SNEGSKA (reference sequence). CDR3 loop: CSASPVTGADTDTQYF. CDR3 DNA (partial): TGCAGTGCTAGTCCTGTGACAGGAGCCGACACAGATACG.

This clone was picked up many times. The read halts 3 residues ahead of the CDR3 end, with the missing end drawn from the germline J gene. The chain links TRBV19 to TRBJ1-1; TRBD1 is a possible D gene (6 bases). Deletions cut 7 bases from V and 0 bases from J, with 9 bases between. The V gene's germline CDR1 is LNHDA and CDR2 SQIVND (reference sequence). The CDR3 spans 13 residues. CDR3 region: CASMRGMNTEAFF. The sequenced CDR3 bases are TGTGCCAGTATGAGGGGGATGAACACTGAA.

This clone came up many times. The missing CDR3 end, 3 residues past where the read stops, is filled in from the germline J gene. The chain uses TRBV7-2 and TRBJ1-5; 7 bases align to TRBD1. This CDR3 spans 14 amino acids. The trim removed 4 bases at V and 4 bases at J, leaving 4 bases unmatched. Germline loops: CDR1 SGHTA, CDR2 FQGNSA. CDR3 sequence: CASSYGTANQPQHF. CDR3 bases read: TGTGCCAGCAGCTACGGGACAGCAAATCAGCCC.

This clone was recorded a few times. Coverage ceases 3 residues before the CDR3 finishes, and the germline J gene fills in the end. V gene TRBV7-9 combines with J gene TRBJ2-5, with D perhaps matching TRBD1 (5 bases). CDR1 is SEHNR and CDR2 is FQNEAQ in the germline V gene (reference sequence). CDR3 size: 15 residues. Trimming removed 1 base at V and 1 base at J, with 10 bases between. The CDR3 sequence: CASSLVGQLQETQYF. The part of the CDR3 DNA that was read is TGTGCCAGCAGCTTAGTTGGACAACTCCAAGAGACC. The full variable domain, its missing parts supplied by reference TRBV7-9 and TRBJ2-5, is DTGVSQNPRHKITKRGQNVTFRCDPISEHNRLYWYRQTLGQGPEFLTYFQNEAQLEKSRLLSDRFSAERPKGSFSTLEIQRTEQGDSAMYLCASSLVGQLQETQYFGPGTRLLVL.

This clone was seen many times. The CDR3 goes on 3 residues after the read ends, and that part is filled in from the germline J gene. The V call is TRBV19, the J call TRBJ2-2, with a possible D match to TRBD1 (6 bases). The V and J ends lost 4 bases and 4 bases respectively, with 22 bases between them. This CDR3 has 18 residues. The germline V gene has CDR1 LNHDA and CDR2 SQIVND (reference sequence). Partial CDR3 DNA: TGTGCCAGTAGTAAAACAGGGCGGGCCGCCTCGGGCACCGGGGAG. Protein product: CASSKTGRAASGTGE. The whole CDR3 sequence is CASSKTGRAASGTGELFF. Drawing the rest from reference TRBV19 and TRBJ2-2, the complete variable domain is DGGITQSPKYLFRKEGQNVTLSCEQNLNHDAMYWYRQDPGQGLRLIYYSQIVNDFQKGDIAEGYSVSREKKESFPLTVTSAQKNPTAFYLCASSKTGRAASGTGELFFGEGSRLTVL.

This clone was picked up a small number of times. The sequence runs out 3 residues before the end of the CDR3; the remainder is reconstructed from the germline J gene. V gene TRBV5-1 combines with J gene TRBJ2-7; D might be TRBD1 (6 bases). The germline gives CDR1 SGHRS, CDR2 YFSETQ. CDR3 length: 14 amino acids. The V gene lost 3 bases and the J gene lost 4 bases, with 14 bases spanning the gap. The CDR3 spells CASSSQGSGYEQYF. Incomplete CDR3 DNA: TGCGCCAGCAGCTCACAGGGTAGTGGGTACGAG. The complete variable domain, with remaining parts taken from reference TRBV5-1 and TRBJ2-7, reads KAGVTQTPRYLIKTRGQQVTLSCSPISGHRSVSWYQQTPGQGLQFLFEYFSETQRNKGNFPGRFSGRQFSNSRSEMNVSTLELGDSALYLCASSSQGSGYEQYFGPGTRLTVT.

As to this clone: With the read ending 3 residues before the CDR3 end, the germline J gene is used to fill in that end. V usage is TRBV5-4 and J usage is TRBJ2-1, with D possibly matching TRBD2 (7 bases). Trimming took 4 bases from V and 1 from J, leaving 12 bases between them. The CDR3 loop spans 15 amino acids. Germline V gene lookup returns CDR1 SGHNT and CDR2 YYREEE (reference sequence). The CDR3 bases that were read are TGTGCCAGCAGCCCGGGGGGCCGGTCCTACAATGAG. This encodes CASSPGGRSYNE. The whole CDR3 region reads CASSPGGRSYNEQFF.

Turning to this clone: Read sequence stops 3 residues before the CDR3 end, and the germline J gene provides the missing end. This chain uses TRBV30 with TRBJ2-7; the D gene is possibly TRBD2 (5 bases). Looked up from germline, CDR1 is GTSNPN and CDR2 is SVGIG (reference sequence). Trimming pared 4 bases from V and 3 bases from J, leaving 7 bases between. The CDR3 is 11 amino acids. The chain's CDR3 is CAWTEGYEQYF. The sequenced part of the CDR3 DNA is TGTGCCTGGACAGAGGGCTACGAG.

This clone was detected a few times. The missing CDR3 end, 3 residues past where the read stops, is filled in from the germline J gene. V usage is TRBV5-6 and J usage is TRBJ1-1; tentatively, D is TRBD1 (6 bases). The CDR3 has 15 residues. Germline CDR1 SGHDT, CDR2 YYEEEE. Trimming took off 4 bases at V and 0 bases at J, with 13 bases between the two ends. Incomplete CDR3 DNA: TGTGCCAGCAGCACCCTGGACAGAATGAACACTGAA. Its protein product is CASSTLDRMNTE. The complete CDR3 sequence is CASSTLDRMNTEAFF. Full variable domain (remainder filled in from reference TRBV5-6 and TRBJ1-1): DAGVTQSPTHLIKTRGQQVTLRCSPKSGHDTVSWYQQALGQGPQFIFQYYEEEERQRGNFPDRFSGHQFPNYSSELNVNALLLGDSALYLCASSTLDRMNTEAFFGQGTRLTVV.

In its sample, this clone was seen a few times. The read halts 3 residues ahead of the CDR3 end, with the missing end drawn from the germline J gene. V and J are TRBV18 and TRBJ1-2; possible D gene TRBD1, 5 bases. This CDR3 is 13 amino acids long. CDR1 is KGHSH, CDR2 LQKENI, per germline. CDR3: CASSPGRGEGYTF. The DNA read from the CDR3 is TGTGCCAGCTCACCAGGGCGGGGGGAAGGC.

On this clone: The read ends 3 residues early relative to the CDR3; the germline J gene fills the gap. J is TRBJ1-4 and V is TRBV19, with TRBD1 identical over 8 bases. V shed 8 bases, J shed 5 bases, and the junction held 7 bases outside the gene matches. The CDR3 has 14 amino acids. Germline-derived CDR1 and CDR2 are LNHDA and SQIVND (reference sequence). Incomplete CDR3 DNA: TGTGCCAGTGGAGGTACAGGGGGGAATGAAAAA. It encodes CASGGTGGNEK. The entire CDR3 protein is CASGGTGGNEKLFF.

This clone has a handful of counts. The read terminates 3 residues ahead of where the CDR3 ends, so the germline J gene completes it. J is TRBJ1-1 and V is TRBV23-1; TRBD1 might be the D (5 bases). TRBV23-1 is an ORF, and what it does is uncertain. The CDR3 totals 14 residues. The V end was cut by 7 bases, the J end by 4 bases, with 16 bases between. The CDR3 bases that were read are TGCGCCAGCATCCAGGACACCCGCGGCACTGAA. Encoded protein: CASIQDTRGTE. The entire CDR3 reads CASIQDTRGTEAFF.

With regard to this clone: The read ends 3 residues before the CDR3 terminus; that terminus is restored from the germline J gene. The chain links TRBV30 to TRBJ2-5, with 8 bases matching TRBD2. CDR1 is GTSNPN and CDR2 is SVGIG in the germline V gene (reference sequence). With V trimmed by 0 bases and J by 7 bases, 4 bases remained unmatched. The CDR3 totals 13 residues. The CDR3 region is CAWSVGSGATQYF. Incomplete CDR3 DNA: TGTGCCTGGAGTGTGGGTAGCGGGGCGACC.

This clone showed up just a few times. The read terminates 3 residues ahead of where the CDR3 ends, so the germline J gene completes it. The chain joins TRBV19 to TRBJ2-4; TRBD2 agrees at 7 bases. The CDR3 extends over 19 amino acids. The germline gives CDR1 LNHDA, CDR2 SQIVND (reference sequence). Germline trimming cut 1 base from V and 3 bases from J; bases unmatched to any gene: 15. CDR3 loop: CASSIVGSGFWKGKNIQYF. Partial CDR3 DNA: TGTGCCAGTAGTATAGTAGGTAGCGGGTTCTGGAAGGGCAAAAACATT.

Comments on this clone: The sequence runs out 3 residues before the end of the CDR3; the remainder is reconstructed from the germline J gene. The V call is TRBV18, the J call TRBJ2-5; D possibly corresponds to TRBD2 (6 bases). Trimming removed 5 bases from V and 4 bases from J, with 14 bases in between. CDR3 length: 14 residues. The germline V gene has CDR1 KGHSH and CDR2 LQKENI. The sequenced CDR3 bases are TGTGCCAGCTCAGAAAGTTGGCGGGGAGAGACC. Amino acids: CASSESWRGET. The complete CDR3 sequence is CASSESWRGETQYF.

This clone has at least ten counts. Coverage ceases 3 residues before the CDR3 finishes, and the germline J gene fills in the end. The rearrangement joins TRBV18 to TRBJ1-1, with TRBD1 matching 9 bases. Germline V gene sequence: CDR1 KGHSH, CDR2 LQKENI. This CDR3 has 14 residues. V gave up 3 bases and J gave up 3 bases; unmatched junction bases: 2. CDR3 DNA (partial): TGTGCCAGCTCACCCCGGGACAGGGACACTGAA. This sequence encodes CASSPRDRDTE. The whole CDR3 sequence is CASSPRDRDTEAFF.

This clone was found a few times. The part of the CDR3 DNA that was read is TGTGCCTGGAGTGAAGACAGGGTGGAGACC. It translates to CAWSEDRVET. The full CDR3 protein is CAWSEDRVETQYF. The chain couples TRBV30 to TRBJ2-5, with TRBD1 identical over 7 bases. The sequence runs out 3 residues before the end of the CDR3; the remainder is reconstructed from the germline J gene. The junction had 4 bases not matched to a gene; V was cut back by 1 base and J by 5 bases. Germline CDR1 reads GTSNPN; CDR2 reads SVGIG (reference sequence). The CDR3 has 13 residues.

Only a few counts were recorded for this clone. The CDR3 end is not reached by the read, which stops 3 residues before it; the germline J gene fills it in. This chain joins TRBV6-2 or TRBV6-3 and TRBJ1-5, with no clear D. The V end lost 8 bases, the J end lost 0 bases, and 11 bases lay between the germline ends. The CDR3 has 14 amino acids. Germline assignment: CDR1 MNHEY and CDR2 SVGEGT. CDR3 in amino acids: CASGQSNSNQPQHF. The CDR3 bases that were read are TGTGCCAGCGGGCAGTCCAATAGCAATCAGCCC.

This clone was seen more than once but under ten times. The CDR3 goes on 3 residues after the read ends, and that part is filled in from the germline J gene. The V gene is TRBV7-3, the J gene TRBJ2-2; 10 bases map to TRBD2. With 5 bases clipped from V and 0 bases from J, the junction kept 9 bases outside the gene matches. Germline loops: CDR1 SGHTA, CDR2 FQGTGA. The CDR3 spans 18 residues. CDR3 region: CASSTPSGGQANTGELFF. CDR3 DNA (partial): TGTGCCAGCAGCACCCCTAGCGGGGGCCAAGCGAACACCGGGGAG.

The sample holds many counts of this clone. Sequencing ends 3 residues short of the CDR3 end; the germline J gene provides the rest. The chain links TRBV20-1 to TRBJ1-5; D gene ambiguous. V dropped 4 bases and J dropped 1 base, with 8 bases sitting between them. Germline loops: CDR1 DFQATT, CDR2 SNEGSKA (reference sequence). The CDR3 has 13 residues. The CDR3 spells CSAKSTSNQPQHF. The CDR3 DNA, read in part, is TGCAGTGCTAAATCCACAAGCAATCAGCCC.

This clone was seen more than once but under ten times. The read falls 3 residues short of the CDR3 end, and the missing part is taken from the germline J gene. The chain joins TRBV6-2 or TRBV6-3 to TRBJ2-3, with 10 bases matching TRBD1. Germline lookup yields CDR1 MNHEY and CDR2 SVGEGT. V shed 5 bases and J 5 bases; nucleotides not matched to a gene: 13. CDR3 length: 17 residues. CDR3 DNA (partial): TGTGCCAGCAGTCCTCCAGGAGGGACAGGGGCTAGAGATACG. Translating it yields CASSPPGGTGARDT. The whole CDR3 sequence is CASSPPGGTGARDTQYF.

This clone was seen a handful of times. The CDR3 goes on 3 residues after the read ends, and that part is filled in from the germline J gene. The rearrangement joins TRBV6-1 to TRBJ2-7, with D unclear. This CDR3 contains 15 residues. V lost 0 bases to trimming and J lost 0 bases, with 9 bases between them. Germline-derived CDR1 and CDR2 are MNHNS and SASEGT. CDR3 bases read: TGTGCCAGCAGTGAAGCGGGCCAGTTCTCCTACGAG. This gives the protein CASSEAGQFSYE. The entire CDR3 is CASSEAGQFSYEQYF.

This clone has just a few counts. The read ends 3 residues shy of where the CDR3 ends; the end is completed using the germline J gene. The chain joins TRBV18 to TRBJ2-5; a weak D match, TRBD1 (6 bases). The CDR3 runs 13 residues. Germline assignment: CDR1 KGHSH and CDR2 LQKENI. V lost 4 bases, J lost 1 base, and 7 bases lay in between. CDR3 DNA (partial): TGTGCCAGCTCACGACAGGTCCAAGAGACC. The encoded protein is CASSRQVQET. The full-length CDR3 reads as CASSRQVQETQYF.

A few counts support this clone. The read ends 3 residues early relative to the CDR3; the germline J gene fills the gap. V and J are TRBV5-5 and TRBJ1-5, with no clear D. Trimming took 1 base from V and 2 from J, leaving 10 bases between them. This CDR3 is built from 15 residues. Germline V gene lookup returns CDR1 SGHKS and CDR2 YYEKEE (reference sequence). CDR3 loop: CASSLSLQGNQPQHF. Partial CDR3 DNA: TGTGCCAGCAGCTTGAGTCTGCAGGGCAATCAGCCC.